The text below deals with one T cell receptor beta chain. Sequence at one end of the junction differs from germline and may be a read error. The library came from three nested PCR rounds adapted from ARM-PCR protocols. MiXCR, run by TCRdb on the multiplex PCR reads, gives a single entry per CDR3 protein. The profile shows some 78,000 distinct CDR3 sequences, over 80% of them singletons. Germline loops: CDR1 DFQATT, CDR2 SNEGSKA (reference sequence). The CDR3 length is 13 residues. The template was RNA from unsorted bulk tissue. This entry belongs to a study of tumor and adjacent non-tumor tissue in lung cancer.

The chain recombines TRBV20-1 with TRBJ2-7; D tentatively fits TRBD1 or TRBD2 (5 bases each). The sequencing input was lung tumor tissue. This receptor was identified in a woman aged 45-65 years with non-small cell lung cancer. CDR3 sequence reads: CTANGADYYEQYF. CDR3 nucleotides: TGCACTGCTAACGGGGCTGACTACTACGAACAGTACTTC.